This T cell receptor (beta chain) comes out of a study of early T cells in non-severe SARS-CoV-2 infection. In its sample, this clonotype was seen a few times. TCRdb re-called the 5' RACE reads with MiXCR, one entry per CDR3 protein. Of roughly 50,000 distinct CDR3 sequences listed, about 7.7% were seen once; the top ten hold about 10%. Trimming pared 5 bases from V and 1 base from J, leaving 14 bases between. The germline V gene encodes CDR1 SEHNR and CDR2 FQNEAQ (reference sequence). This CDR3 spans 15 amino acids. The chain links TRBV7-9 to TRBJ1-1; possibly TRBD1 for D (6 bases). The sequence was obtained from an adult who was a healthcare worker with PCR-confirmed SARS-CoV-2 infection or an uninfected control (not recorded which). The sample in question was whole blood, obtained at baseline. Here the CDR3 reads CASSHWTETNTEAFF. CDR3 sequence (DNA): TGTGCCAGCAGCCATTGGACAGAGACGAACACTGAAGCTTTCTTT.